These 8 T cell receptor beta chains were all obtained from the same sample, sequenced in a study of vaccination and CD4 T cells after COVID-19 (dated by TCRdb to the early 2020s). Library generation was performed with PCR. The sequencer was an Illumina iSeq 100. TCR sequencing of DNA from cultured CD4+ T cells used the Oncomine TCR Beta short-read assay at the Johns Hopkins FTIC core. Through fastp at Q25 and MiXCR, TCRdb rebuilt clones from the public reads, retaining in-frame beta chains. Merged by CDR3 protein, the rows form single entries marked with the most common genes and DNA. The sample table contains 15,000 to 20,000 distinct CDR3 sequences; only one count was recorded for roughly three fifths of them. In total, the top ten clones hold roughly 10% of the sample. Their antigen targets remain unknown. Read against the paper, the sample's treatment or condition label means: roughly 11-day PBMC culture with coronavirus spike peptide pools or control peptides (ViraFEST assay).

The sample was CD4+ T cells from blood, cultured in vitro. These receptors came from a human donor who had recovered from COVID-19.

This sequence joins TRBV20-1 and TRBJ2-3; no clear D gene. This CDR3 spans 11 amino acids. Trimming left V 3 bases short and J 4 bases short, with 5 bases between. The germline CDR1 and CDR2 sequences are DFQATT and SNEGSKA (reference sequence). As DNA, the CDR3 is TGCAGTGCTAGGTGGGCAGATACGCAGTATTTT. Amino acid sequence: CSARWADTQYF.

This CDR3 is CSARDRGNTEAFF. CDR3 bases: TGCAGTGCTAGGGACAGGGGGAACACTGAAGCTTTCTTT. The chain recombines TRBV20-1 with TRBJ1-1; 9 nucleotides match TRBD1. Per germline, CDR1 DFQATT and CDR2 SNEGSKA (reference sequence). V was pared by 3 bases and J by 1 base, with 0 bases of the junction left unmatched. The CDR3 is made up of 13 amino acids.

This clonotype was recorded a few times. This chain joins TRBV7-9 and TRBJ1-5; 9 positions agree with TRBD1. Trimming at V came to 4 bases and at J to 11 bases, leaving 6 bases not matched to a gene. The germline CDR1 and CDR2 sequences are SEHNR and FQNEAQ (reference sequence). CDR3 length: 13 residues. CDR3 nucleotides: TGTGCCAGCAGCTCACAGGGGGCCGCGGCCCAGCATTTT. Translated: CASSSQGAAAQHF. Full variable domain (outside the CDR3, taken from reference TRBV7-9 and TRBJ1-5): DTGVSQNPRHKITKRGQNVTFRCDPISEHNRLYWYRQTLGQGPEFLTYFQNEAQLEKSRLLSDRFSAERPKGSFSTLEIQRTEQGDSAMYLCASSSQGAAAQHFGDGTRLSIL.

The chain joins TRBV29-1 to TRBJ2-2; D is tentatively TRBD1 or TRBD2 (5 bases each). With 6 bases removed from V and 4 bases from J, the gap between germline ends came to 15 bases. Germline assignment: CDR1 SQVTM and CDR2 ANQGSEA. The CDR3 has 14 amino acids. In DNA, the CDR3 is TGCAGCGTCACGAGGGGCAGGGTCACCGGGGAGCTGTTTTTT. Its translation: CSVTRGRVTGELFF.

The V gene is TRBV2, the J gene TRBJ2-7; weak D call: TRBD2 (6 bases). Between the trimmed V and J ends, which lost 9 bases and 1 base, there was a span of 10 bases. This CDR3 has 12 amino acids. CDR1 SNHLY and CDR2 FYNNEI come from the germline V gene. The CDR3 DNA follows: TGTGCCAGAGGACTATCGTCCTACGAGCAGTACTTC. This translates into CARGLSSYEQYF.

The rearrangement joins TRBV19 to TRBJ1-2; D is ambiguous. From germline, CDR1 is LNHDA and CDR2 SQIVND (reference sequence). The CDR3 consists of 12 residues. V dropped 6 bases and J dropped 8 bases, with 13 bases sitting between them. CDR3 region: CASRAPPSGYTF. The CDR3 nucleotides read TGTGCCAGTAGGGCCCCCCCTTCGGGCTACACCTTC.

The gene calls are TRBV9 and TRBJ2-3, with TRBD2 identical over 13 bases. J gave up 3 bases and V 3 bases, and 1 base lay outside the gene matches. The germline V gene has CDR1 SGDLS and CDR2 YYNGEE. The CDR3 extends over 15 amino acids. The CDR3: CASSGTSGRTDTQYF. CDR3 nucleotide sequence: TGTGCCAGCAGCGGGACTAGCGGGAGAACAGATACGCAGTATTTT.

This clonotype was detected only once. The chain uses TRBV5-6 and TRBJ1-1; perhaps TRBD1 as D (5 bases). CDR1 is SGHDT, CDR2 YYEEEE, per germline. The V gene lost 0 bases and the J gene lost 1 base, with 19 bases spanning the gap. This CDR3 is built from 18 residues. The CDR3 nucleotides read TGTGCCAGCAGCTTGGTGTTGAGGATGGACAAATCGAACACTGAAGCTTTCTTT. Residues: CASSLVLRMDKSNTEAFF.